This T cell receptor beta chain appears in the sequencing data of a study of blood T cell repertoires in COVID-19. Study at large: COVID-19 samples from acute and convalescent phases originated in the United States, Italy and Spain.

The germline gives CDR1 ENHRY, CDR2 SYGVKD. After removal of 6 bases from V and 8 bases from J, the junction contained 12 bases not matched to a gene. The length of the CDR3 is 16 residues. Study processing details: Estimation of nucleated cell counts was performed using reference gene primer amplification. Libraries were prepared by immunoSEQ multiplex PCR; TCRdb keeps only in-frame clonotypes and omits some of them. The V and J calls and the clone size are those of that table, but D and trimming were determined from the DNA. The sample shows about 81,000 clones, about 84% of them seen only once. Sequenced sample: peripheral blood. The chain has TRBV10-3 and TRBJ2-1; the match to TRBD2 covers 11 bases. The TCR was taken from a woman between 65 and 79 years old with acute or convalescent COVID-19. DNA for the CDR3: TGTGCCATCAGGACCTCTACTAGCGGGGGTTTCGATGAGCAGTTCTTC. Amino acids: CAIRTSTSGGFDEQFF.